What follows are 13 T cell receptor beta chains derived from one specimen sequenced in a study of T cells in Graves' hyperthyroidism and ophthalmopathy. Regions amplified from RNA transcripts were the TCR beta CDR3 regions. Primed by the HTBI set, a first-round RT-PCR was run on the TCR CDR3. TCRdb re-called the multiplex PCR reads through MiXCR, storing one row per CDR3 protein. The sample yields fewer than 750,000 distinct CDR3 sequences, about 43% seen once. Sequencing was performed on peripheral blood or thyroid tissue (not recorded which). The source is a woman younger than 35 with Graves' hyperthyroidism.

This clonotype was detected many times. The CDR3 DNA reads TGCGCCAGCAGCCAACACCAGGGGAACACTGAAGCTTTCTTT. Amino acids: CASSQHQGNTEAFF. The gene calls are TRBV4-1 and TRBJ1-1, with D possibly being TRBD1 (5 bases). Between the trimmed V and J ends, which lost 2 bases and 1 base, there was a span of 8 bases. CDR1 and CDR2 (germline): MGHRA, YSYEKL. The CDR3 totals 14 residues.

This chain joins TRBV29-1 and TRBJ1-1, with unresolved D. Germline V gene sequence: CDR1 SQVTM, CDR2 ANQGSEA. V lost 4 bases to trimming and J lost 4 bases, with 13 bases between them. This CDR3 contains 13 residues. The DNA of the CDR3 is TGCAGCGTTGTTGGCCGTCTCGCCACTGAAGCTTTCTTT. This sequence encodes CSVVGRLATEAFF.

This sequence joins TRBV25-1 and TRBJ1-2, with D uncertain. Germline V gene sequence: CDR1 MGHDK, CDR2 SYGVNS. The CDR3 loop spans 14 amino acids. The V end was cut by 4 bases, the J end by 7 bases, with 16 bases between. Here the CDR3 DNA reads TGTGCCAGCAGTGCTAGAGATTCAGGTTTTGGCTACACCTTC. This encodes CASSARDSGFGYTF.

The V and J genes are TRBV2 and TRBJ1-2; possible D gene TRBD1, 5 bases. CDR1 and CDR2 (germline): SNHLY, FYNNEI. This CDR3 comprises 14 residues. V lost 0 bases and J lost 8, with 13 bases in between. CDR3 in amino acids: CASSEALAGRGYTF. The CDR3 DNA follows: TGTGCCAGCAGTGAAGCGCTGGCAGGGAGAGGCTACACCTTC.

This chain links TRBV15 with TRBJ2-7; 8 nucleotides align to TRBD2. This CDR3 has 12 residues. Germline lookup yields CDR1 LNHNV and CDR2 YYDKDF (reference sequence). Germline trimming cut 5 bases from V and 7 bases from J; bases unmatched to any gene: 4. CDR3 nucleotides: TGTGCCACCAGCTTGAGCGGGAGAGAGCAGTACTTC. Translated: CATSLSGREQYF.

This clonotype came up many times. CDR3 in DNA: TGTGCCAGCAGCTTCCCGCTCGTTGAGTACGAGCAGTACTTC. This sequence encodes CASSFPLVEYEQYF. This chain joins TRBV7-2 and TRBJ2-7; no firm D call. V was trimmed by 3 bases and J by 4 bases, leaving 13 bases between them. Germline CDR1 is SGHTA and CDR2 is FQGNSA. The CDR3 totals 14 residues.

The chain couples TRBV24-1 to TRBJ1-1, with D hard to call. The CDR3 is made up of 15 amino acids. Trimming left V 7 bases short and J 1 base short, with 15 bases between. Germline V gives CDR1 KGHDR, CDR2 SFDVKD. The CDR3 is CATSSREGRNTEAFF. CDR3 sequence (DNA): TGTGCCACCAGCAGCCGGGAGGGAAGGAACACTGAAGCTTTCTTT.

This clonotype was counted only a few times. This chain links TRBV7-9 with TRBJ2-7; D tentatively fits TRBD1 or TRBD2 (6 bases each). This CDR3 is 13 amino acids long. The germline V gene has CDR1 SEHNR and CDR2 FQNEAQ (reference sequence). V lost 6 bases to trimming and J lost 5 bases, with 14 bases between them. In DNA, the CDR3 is TGTGCCAGCAGGACCCCGGGGGCGAACGAGCAGTACTTC. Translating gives CASRTPGANEQYF.

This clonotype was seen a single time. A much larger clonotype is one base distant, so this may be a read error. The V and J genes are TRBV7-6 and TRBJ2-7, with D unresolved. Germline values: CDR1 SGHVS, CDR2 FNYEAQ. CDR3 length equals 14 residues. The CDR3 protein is CASSLLGRTYGQYF. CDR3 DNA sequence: TGTGCCAGCAGCTTATTGGGAAGAACCTACGGGCAGTACTTC.

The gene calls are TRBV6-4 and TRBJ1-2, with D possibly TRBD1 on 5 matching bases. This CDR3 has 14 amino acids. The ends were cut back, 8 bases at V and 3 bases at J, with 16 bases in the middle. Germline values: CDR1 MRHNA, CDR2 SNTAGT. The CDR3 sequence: CASQDPRVYYGYTF. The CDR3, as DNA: TGTGCCAGCCAAGACCCCAGGGTATACTATGGCTACACCTTC.

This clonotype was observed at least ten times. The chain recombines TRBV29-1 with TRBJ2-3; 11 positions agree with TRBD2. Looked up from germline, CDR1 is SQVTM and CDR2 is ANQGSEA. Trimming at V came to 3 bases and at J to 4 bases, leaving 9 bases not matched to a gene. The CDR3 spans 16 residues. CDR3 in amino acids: CSVDPLGLAAPDTQYF. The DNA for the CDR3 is TGCAGCGTTGACCCTTTGGGACTAGCGGCCCCAGATACGCAGTATTTT.

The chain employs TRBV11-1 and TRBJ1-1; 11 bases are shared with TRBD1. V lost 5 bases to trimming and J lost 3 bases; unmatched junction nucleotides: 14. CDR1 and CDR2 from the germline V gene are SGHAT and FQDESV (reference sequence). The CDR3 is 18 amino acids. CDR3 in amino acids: CASSPARTGGGEDTEAFF. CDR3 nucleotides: TGTGCCAGCAGCCCGGCCCGGACAGGGGGCGGAGAGGACACTGAAGCTTTCTTT.

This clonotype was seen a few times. The CDR3 region is CASSVVQGIRSGYGYTF. CDR3 sequence (DNA): TGTGCCAGCAGCGTTGTACAGGGTATTAGGAGCGGCTATGGCTACACCTTC. This chain uses TRBV7-9 with TRBJ1-2, with a tentative D call TRBD1 (6 bases). Trimming removed 5 bases from V and 4 bases from J, with 23 bases in between. Germline V gene lookup returns CDR1 SEHNR and CDR2 FQNEAQ (reference sequence). There are 17 residues in the CDR3.